This T cell receptor (beta chain) was retrieved from a study of OX40 agonist ivuxolimab in advanced cancers. Study-level information: At 0.01 to 10 mg/kg, ivuxolimab was administered intravenously to patients every 2 weeks. Having had anti-PD-1, anti-PD-L1 or anti-CTLA-4 therapy before was allowed, and about 40% had some. Three partial responders included one hepatocellular carcinoma patient and two cutaneous melanoma patients.

Here immunoSEQ multiplex PCR was the method, and the copy in TCRdb shows in-frame clones only, minus some. The sample has over 85,000 clones, roughly 80% seen once. Germline V gene sequence: CDR1 SGHTA, CDR2 FQGNSA. The CDR3 runs 18 residues. V was cut by 1 base and J by 2 bases, with 18 bases left in between. The V gene is TRBV7-2, the J gene TRBJ2-4, with D perhaps TRBD2 (6 bases). Sequencing was performed on CD4+ or CD8+ T cells sorted from blood, taken in a trial of the OX40 agonist ivuxolimab. The TCR was taken from an adult with an advanced solid tumor such as melanoma, head and neck, liver or kidney cancer. The CDR3 region has the DNA TGTGCCAGCAGCTTAGGATCCCGTGGGGGGATCACCAAAAACATTCAGTACTTC. Its protein product is CASSLGSRGGITKNIQYF.